This T cell receptor beta chain originates from a study of T cells after yellow fever vaccination (dated by TCRdb to the late 2010s). Broadly, across the study: The SMART-Seq v4 Ultra Low Input RNA kit was used to prepare libraries from fractions with low cell numbers. Bulk TCR alpha and beta repertoires were sequenced longitudinally to track T-cell clones before and after primary and booster YFV17D yellow fever vaccination. Two healthy male donors made up the cohort, one aged 18 to 29 years and the other aged 30 to 40 years. Bulk PBMC replicates and cell subsets were isolated from blood drawn at multiple timepoints before and after both primary and secondary immunization.

This sample was sequenced with an Illumina NovaSeq 6000. Synthesis of TCR cDNA relied on 5'RACE template switching, a step that introduced a universal primer site along with unique molecular identifiers. Priming for cDNA synthesis came from both the TCR alpha and TCR beta constant segments. Library amplification used two PCR steps, and the second PCR step added sample barcodes and sequencing adapters. Libraries were sequenced on Illumina HiSeq 2500 (2x100 bp) or NovaSeq (2x150 bp). The published analysis was carried out like this. Reads were demultiplexed and collapsed into UMI consensus sequences with MIGEC, and V(D)J alignment was performed with MiXCR. Using edgeR on replicate PBMC samples, clonotypes were called vaccine-responding if FDR was below 0.01 and the log2 fold change was above 5 up to day 15. Each bulk clonotype received a CD4 or CD8 identity based on whether the sequenced CD4 or CD8 repertoire contained that clonotype at higher abundance. TCRdb reprocessing: public reads trimmed at Q25 with fastp, clones called with MiXCR, in-frame beta chains kept. Every distinct CDR3 protein forms one entry, paired with its most common genes and DNA. TCRdb's processing, not the authors', yielded these V and J calls. Counted in this sample were about 120,000 distinct CDR3 sequences; roughly 8.2% of them appeared once. Almost 40% of the sample lies in the top ten.

Reading the label with the study, this specimen's treatment or condition is: live attenuated yellow fever vaccine strain. PBMCs were isolated from peripheral blood using a standard Ficoll-Paque protocol. Dynabeads CD4 and CD8 positive selection kits were used to isolate CD4 and CD8 T-cell fractions. RNA was extracted with TriZol from bulk PBMCs, CD4 and CD8 fractions, and dextramer-positive and dextramer-negative fractions. Ends trimmed: V by 3 bases, J by 6 bases; bases unmatched to a gene: 5. Its CDR3 holds 13 amino acids, cysteine through phenylalanine. The CDR3 DNA has 39 bases and is translated from base 1. CDR1 SGHNT and CDR2 YYREEE are derived from the germline V gene (reference sequence). General findings and caveats noted by the study authors: The secondary T-cell response was weaker than the primary response but faster, peaking on day 5 instead of day 15. Computational filtering was needed because FACS-sorted repertoires could contain abundant contaminating clonotypes from the bulk population. Most clones expanded after primary vaccination were re-detected after the booster (almost 97% of CD4 and 80% to 90% of CD8), suggesting broad memory maintenance. A small share of clonotypes was detected in both CD4 and CD8 compartments, with the overlap likely arising from convergent recombination. Only a couple of donors were included in the study, so the extent to which the findings can be generalized is limited.

Comment on this clonotype: The target of this receptor is not known. Per-nucleotide qualities are absent, and no much larger clonotype sits a single base away.

This chain joins TRBV5-4 to TRBJ2-5; the central 7 bases match TRBD2. Material: CD8+ T cells sorted from PBMCs, obtained on the day of the yellow fever booster vaccination. The clonotype originates from a man aged 18 to 30 who received the YFV17D yellow fever vaccine. The DNA sequence reads TGTGCCAGCAGCTCCACCGGGGGGAAGACCCAGTACTTC. This codes for CASSSTGGKTQYF.